The TCR beta chain under discussion was sequenced for a study of OX40 agonist ivuxolimab in advanced cancers. Turning to the study itself: Three patients responded partially, comprising one with hepatocellular carcinoma and two with cutaneous melanoma.

The V end lost 3 bases, the J end lost 0 bases, and 12 bases lay between the germline ends. The length of the CDR3 is 15 residues. Per the germline V gene, CDR1 is MDHEN and CDR2 is SYDVKM. Systemic immunosuppression or a history of autoimmune disease excluded patients. The protocol was immunoSEQ multiplex PCR, while the TCRdb copy is restricted to in-frame clones and leaves out a portion. The data hold more than 75,000 clones, with about 85% observed a single time. V gene TRBV28 combines with J gene TRBJ2-7, with D perhaps given as TRBD1 or TRBD2 (5 bases each). The input for sequencing was CD4+ or CD8+ T cells sorted from blood, taken in a trial of the OX40 agonist ivuxolimab. The receptor was isolated from an adult with an advanced solid tumor such as melanoma, head and neck, liver or kidney cancer. The CDR3 DNA is TGTGCCAGCAGTTTTAACTGGGGGAGCTCCTACGAGCAGTACTTC. Translation gives CASSFNWGSSYEQYF.